This TCR beta chain was profiled in a study of T cells in Graves' hyperthyroidism and ophthalmopathy. Amplified TCR beta CDR3 regions came from RNA transcripts. In the first-round RT-PCR of the TCR CDR3, the HTBI primer set was used. MiXCR, run by TCRdb on the multiplex PCR reads, gives a single entry per CDR3 protein. The sample lists 600,000 to 850,000 distinct CDR3 sequences; around 20% were seen once. This clonotype has just a few counts. Patients were excluded for uncontrolled infection, other autoimmune disease, pregnancy or lactation. The PBMCs had their origin in around 9.1 ml of fresh peripheral blood. This receptor was obtained from a woman in her forties or fifties with Graves' hyperthyroidism that later progressed to Graves' ophthalmopathy. Input material: blood.

The CDR3 reads CASSPRGTSNTGELFF. CDR3 sequence (DNA): TGTGCCAGCAGCCCCCGGGGGACTAGTAACACCGGGGAGCTGTTTTTT. The chain combines TRBV9 with TRBJ2-2; 8 nucleotides match TRBD2. CDR1 and CDR2 from the germline V gene are SGDLS and YYNGEE. The V segment lost 4 bases and the J segment 2 bases; nucleotides outside the gene matches: 7. The CDR3 covers 16 residues. Based on the CDR3 plus reference TRBV9 and TRBJ2-2, the full variable domain is DSGVTQTPKHLITATGQRVTLRCSPRSGDLSVYWYQQSLDQGLQFLIQYYNGEERAKGNILERFSAQQFPDLHSELNLSSLELGDSALYFCASSPRGTSNTGELFFGEGSRLTVL.